This entry concerns a single T cell receptor beta chain. Its specificity is unknown. This sample stems from a study of T-cell memory formation after mild COVID-19. Study conclusions and caveats: Contracting clones localized mainly to CM and EM when CD4+ and mainly to EMRA when CD8+.

5'RACE primed at constant segments yielded TCR alpha and TCR beta cDNA libraries bearing sample barcodes and UMIs. TCRdb fed the 5' RACE reads into MiXCR, producing one record per CDR3 protein. The sample holds 350,000 to 500,000 distinct CDR3 sequences, under 20% seen once. The receptor's source is a man aged 18 to 29 who had mild COVID-19 (a few samples of this study predate the infection). Cell type and time point are not known. Source material: PBMCs or a T cell subset sorted from them (not recorded which).

In DNA form, the CDR3 reads TGCGCCAGCCAAGATCCGGGACAGAGCACAGATACGCAGTATTTT. As protein: CASQDPGQSTDTQYF. The V gene is TRBV5-1, the J gene TRBJ2-3, with 7 bases fitting TRBD1. Germline-derived CDR1 and CDR2 are SGHRS and YFSETQ. This CDR3 has 15 amino acids. The V and J ends lost 7 bases and 0 bases, in that order; junction bases with no gene match: 8.